The T cell receptor (beta chain) under discussion was sequenced for a study of blood T cell repertoires in COVID-19 (dated by TCRdb to 2019 to 2021). Background on the whole study: Samples covering the acute and convalescent phases of COVID-19 were provided by collaborators in the United States, Italy and Spain. A freely available public database, intended as a resource for researchers studying the immune response to SARS-CoV-2, is where the repertoires were released. Where available, HLA class I and class II types were obtained from metadata supplied by the sample provider rather than from assay-based typing. The prospective study material was composed of cDNA or gDNA derived from T cells, B-cell-depleted T cells, or PBMCs. The samples were drawn from the first 160 participants of the ongoing ImmuneRACE study and from 1,254 subjects provided by 6 global collaborators. Nearly every sample came with metadata listing a de-identified subject ID, COVID-19 status, age in years and sex. Deeply sampled blood TCRbeta repertoires from subjects exposed to, actively infected with, or recovered from COVID-19 were included in the dataset.

Summary of the overall study and its limitations: The quantity of clinical and demographic metadata differed by source and by participant and was supplied without curation.

Regarding this clone: Its specific antigen is unknown. No base qualities exist here, and no much larger clone lies one base off it.

Reading from cysteine to phenylalanine, the CDR3 counts 15 amino acids. CDR3 DNA only is kept here, 45 bases in frame from base 1. Here V drops 2 bases and J drops 7 bases, and the junction holds 5 bases not matched to any gene. The CDR1 and CDR2 encoded by the germline V gene (reference sequence) are MNHEY and SMNVEV. The immunoSEQ Assay, a bias-controlled multiplex PCR, was used to amplify TCRbeta CDR3 regions from genomic DNA. The paper's data handling went like this. Nucleated cell counts per sample were estimated from amplification of reference gene primers within the assay. To quantify the absolute abundance of each unique TCRbeta CDR3 rearrangement, sequence reads were collapsed and filtered. For each sample, productive Simpson clonality was calculated as the square root of Simpson's diversity index over productive rearrangements. TCRdb obtained this table from immuneACCESS and retained in-frame rearrangements with V and J assigned. These tables miss some clones; where compared with another copy, unresolved V genes account for less than half of the shortfall, and the remainder is unexplained. V and J calls and clone size come straight from that table; D and trimming were deduced from the DNA. The sample table records about 260,000 clones; about nine tenths of these occur just once. The ten biggest clones cover 11% of the sample.

In Seattle, one collaborating source enrolled patients while the infection was active and tracked those patients longitudinally over the course of disease. The collaborating institutions used their own protocols to collect whole blood in K2EDTA tubes. For TCRbeta analysis, collaborator samples were shipped as frozen whole blood, as isolated PBMCs, or as DNA extracted from either sample type. The sequence was obtained from a woman aged 25-40 years with COVID-19, enrolled during active disease. Sequenced material: peripheral blood. This chain is built from TRBV27 and TRBJ2-1, and TRBD2 matches 10 of the central bases. The nucleotide sequence is TGTGCCAGCAGTTTACTAGCGGGGGTTAGTAATGAGCAGTTCTTC. Its coded protein is CASSLLAGVSNEQFF.